Listed below are T cell receptor beta chains from one sample, sequenced in a study of blood T cell repertoires in COVID-19. Clones were read by immunoSEQ multiplex PCR, and TCRdb kept only the in-frame ones, dropping some. The profile shows about 230,000 clones, about 85% of them singletons. Sequencing input: peripheral blood. The receptors stem from a man aged 35 to 55 with acute or convalescent COVID-19. The CDR3 runs from the conserved cysteine through the conserved F or W. The order of the fields is J gene, D gene, clone size, V gene, CDR3 DNA, CDR3 protein. The D gene is left open where the match is weak. The size entry is marked missing in some rows and otherwise reads once, few, many or a size class.

j_gene: TRBJ2-5; d_gene: -; abundance: -; v_gene: TRBV5-1; CDR3nt: TGCGCCAGCAGCTTGGACCCTCGGGGCCAAGAGACCCAGTACTTC; CDR3aa: CASSLDPRGQETQYF
j_gene: TRBJ1-1; d_gene: -; abundance: -; v_gene: TRBV5-1; CDR3nt: TGCGCCAGCAGGGCGGGCAGTTTGAACACTGAAGCTTTCTTT; CDR3aa: CASRAGSLNTEAFF
j_gene: TRBJ1-1; d_gene: -; abundance: -; v_gene: TRBV30; CDR3nt: TGTGCCTGGAGTCTCTCGGGTGAAGCTTTCTTT; CDR3aa: CAWSLSGEAFF
j_gene: TRBJ1-2; d_gene: -; abundance: few; v_gene: TRBV4-1; CDR3nt: TGCGCCAGCAGCCAAGCAGGCCAGACTAACTATGGCTACACCTTC; CDR3aa: CASSQAGQTNYGYTF
j_gene: TRBJ1-6; d_gene: -; abundance: -; v_gene: TRBV18; CDR3nt: TGTGCCAGCTCGAACAGTAAGATCTCTTCACCCCTCCACTTT; CDR3aa: CASSNSKISSPLHF
j_gene: TRBJ1-5; d_gene: TRBD1; abundance: -; v_gene: TRBV10-3; CDR3nt: TGTGCCATCAAGGGGGCTTCGAATCAGCCCCAGCATTTT; CDR3aa: CAIKGASNQPQHF
j_gene: TRBJ1-6; d_gene: -; abundance: -; v_gene: TRBV3-1/TRBV3-2; CDR3nt: TGTGCCAGCAGCCCTCAGGGAGGGATAAATTCACCCCTCCACTTT; CDR3aa: CASSPQGGINSPLHF
j_gene: TRBJ1-2; d_gene: -; abundance: -; v_gene: TRBV30; CDR3nt: TGTGCCTGGAGTGTACTCGGCAGCCATGGAGGGGGCTACACCTTC; CDR3aa: CAWSVLGSHGGGYTF
j_gene: TRBJ2-5; d_gene: -; abundance: once; v_gene: TRBV7-2; CDR3nt: TGTGCCAGCAGCCCGGACTCAACGCTTCAAGAGACCCAGTACTTC; CDR3aa: CASSPDSTLQETQYF
j_gene: TRBJ2-5; d_gene: -; abundance: -; v_gene: TRBV3-1/TRBV3-2; CDR3nt: TGTGCCAGCAGCCACGATGGCGGAGAGACCCAGTACTTC; CDR3aa: CASSHDGGETQYF
j_gene: TRBJ1-1; d_gene: TRBD1; abundance: -; v_gene: TRBV6-5; CDR3nt: TGTGCCAGCAGTTACTCGGGACAGGGGGCCGCTGAAGCTTTCTTT; CDR3aa: CASSYSGQGAAEAFF
j_gene: TRBJ1-2; d_gene: -; abundance: -; v_gene: TRBV6-5; CDR3nt: TGTGCCAGCAGTTACTCGCAAATAGCTGGCTACACCTTC; CDR3aa: CASSYSQIAGYTF
j_gene: TRBJ2-2; d_gene: -; abundance: -; v_gene: TRBV1; CDR3nt: TGCACCAGCAGCCAAGACAAGAACGGGGCAGGGGCGAACACCGGGGAGCTGTTTTTT; CDR3aa: CTSSQDKNGAGANTGELFF
j_gene: TRBJ1-4; d_gene: TRBD1; abundance: -; v_gene: TRBV27; CDR3nt: TGTGCCAGCAGTTGGGCAGGGGGGAATGAAAAACTGTTTTTT; CDR3aa: CASSWAGGNEKLFF